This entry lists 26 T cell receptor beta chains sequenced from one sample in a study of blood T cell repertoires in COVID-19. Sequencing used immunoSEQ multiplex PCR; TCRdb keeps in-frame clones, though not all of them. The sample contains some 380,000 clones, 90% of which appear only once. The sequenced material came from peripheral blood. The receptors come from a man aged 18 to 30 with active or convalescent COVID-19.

This CDR3 reads CASSTDRANYGYTF. The CDR3 DNA sequence: TGTGCCAGCAGCACCGACAGGGCAAACTATGGCTACACCTTC. The chain recombines TRBV5-5 with TRBJ1-2; 7 nucleotides align to TRBD1. V dropped 4 bases and J dropped 2; count of bases not matched to a gene: 5. The CDR3 has 14 amino acids. The germline V gene has CDR1 SGHKS and CDR2 YYEKEE (reference sequence).

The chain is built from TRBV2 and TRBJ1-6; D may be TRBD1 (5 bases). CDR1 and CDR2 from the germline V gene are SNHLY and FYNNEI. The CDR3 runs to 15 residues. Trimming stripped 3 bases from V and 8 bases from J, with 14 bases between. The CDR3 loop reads CASSDVGRGHSPLHF. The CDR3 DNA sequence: TGTGCCAGCAGTGATGTGGGGAGGGGACATTCACCCCTCCACTTT.

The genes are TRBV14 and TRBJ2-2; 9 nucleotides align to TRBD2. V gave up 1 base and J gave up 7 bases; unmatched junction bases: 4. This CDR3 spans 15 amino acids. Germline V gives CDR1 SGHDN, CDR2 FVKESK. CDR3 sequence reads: CASSQVAGEVGELFF. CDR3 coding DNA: TGTGCCAGCAGCCAAGTAGCGGGAGAGGTCGGGGAGCTGTTTTTT.

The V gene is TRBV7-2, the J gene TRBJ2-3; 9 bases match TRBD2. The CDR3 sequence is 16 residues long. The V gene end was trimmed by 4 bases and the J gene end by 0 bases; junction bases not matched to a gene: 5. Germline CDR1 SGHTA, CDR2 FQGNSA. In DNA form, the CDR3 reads TGTGCCAGCAGCTCTAAGACTAGCGGTAGCACAGATACGCAGTATTTT. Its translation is CASSSKTSGSTDTQYF. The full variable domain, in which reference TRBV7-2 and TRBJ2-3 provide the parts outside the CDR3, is GAGVSQSPSNKVTEKGKDVELRCDPISGHTALYWYRQSLGQGLEFLIYFQGNSAPDKSGLPSDRFSAERTGGSVSTLTIQRTQQEDSAVYLCASSSKTSGSTDTQYFGPGTRLTVL.

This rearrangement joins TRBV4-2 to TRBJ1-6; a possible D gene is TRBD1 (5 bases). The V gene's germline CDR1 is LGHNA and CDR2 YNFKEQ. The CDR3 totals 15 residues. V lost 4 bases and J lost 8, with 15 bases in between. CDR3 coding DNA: TGTGCCAGCAGCCCCGGTAGATTAGGGGATTCACCCCTCCACTTT. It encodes CASSPGRLGDSPLHF.

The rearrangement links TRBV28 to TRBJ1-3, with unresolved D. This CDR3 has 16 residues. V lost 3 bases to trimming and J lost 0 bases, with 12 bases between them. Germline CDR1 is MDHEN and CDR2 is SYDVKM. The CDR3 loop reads CASSLVLAGSGNTIYF. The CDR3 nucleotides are TGTGCCAGCAGTTTGGTACTCGCCGGCTCTGGAAACACCATATATTTT.

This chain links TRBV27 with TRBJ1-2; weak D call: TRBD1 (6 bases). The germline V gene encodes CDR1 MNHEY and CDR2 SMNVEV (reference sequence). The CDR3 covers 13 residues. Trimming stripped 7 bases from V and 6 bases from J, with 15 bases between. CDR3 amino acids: CASTPWQGNGYTF. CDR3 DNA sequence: TGTGCCAGCACCCCGTGGCAGGGGAATGGCTACACCTTC.

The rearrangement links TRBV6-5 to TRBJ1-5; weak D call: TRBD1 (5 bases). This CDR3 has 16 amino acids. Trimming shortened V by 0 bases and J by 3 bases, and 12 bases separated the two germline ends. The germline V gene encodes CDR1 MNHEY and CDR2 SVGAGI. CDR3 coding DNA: TGTGCCAGCAGTTACTCGGGGCAGGCGACCAATCAGCCCCAGCATTTT. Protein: CASSYSGQATNQPQHF.

The CDR3 loop is CASSENRDRPGTEAFF. The CDR3 nucleotides are TGTGCCAGCAGCGAAAACCGGGACAGGCCTGGCACTGAAGCTTTCTTT. V is TRBV9 and J is TRBJ1-1; 8 bases fit TRBD1. V shed 3 bases, J shed 4 bases, and the junction held 11 bases outside the gene matches. Germline CDR1 SGDLS, CDR2 YYNGEE. This CDR3 is built from 16 residues. The entire variable domain, with the rest obtained from reference TRBV9 and TRBJ1-1, is as follows: DSGVTQTPKHLITATGQRVTLRCSPRSGDLSVYWYQQSLDQGLQFLIQYYNGEERAKGNILERFSAQQFPDLHSELNLSSLELGDSALYFCASSENRDRPGTEAFFGQGTRLTVV.

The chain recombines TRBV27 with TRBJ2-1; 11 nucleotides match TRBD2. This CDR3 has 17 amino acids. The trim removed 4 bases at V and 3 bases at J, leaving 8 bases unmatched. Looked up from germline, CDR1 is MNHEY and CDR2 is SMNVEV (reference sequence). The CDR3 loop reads CASSSALGLAGYNEQFF. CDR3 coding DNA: TGTGCCAGCAGTTCCGCCCTTGGACTAGCGGGCTACAATGAGCAGTTCTTC.

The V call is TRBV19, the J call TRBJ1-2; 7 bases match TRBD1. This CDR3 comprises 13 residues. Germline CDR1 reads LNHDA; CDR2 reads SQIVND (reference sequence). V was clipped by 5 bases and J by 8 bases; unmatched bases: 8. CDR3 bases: TGTGCCAGTAGTCCGGGACAGCTAGGGGGCTACACCTTC. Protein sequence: CASSPGQLGGYTF.

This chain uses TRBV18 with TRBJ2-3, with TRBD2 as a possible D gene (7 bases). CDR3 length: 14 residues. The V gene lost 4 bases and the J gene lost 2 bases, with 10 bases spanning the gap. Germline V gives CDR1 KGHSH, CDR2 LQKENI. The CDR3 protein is CASSQGGDTDTQYF. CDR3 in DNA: TGTGCCAGCTCACAAGGGGGGGACACAGATACGCAGTATTTT.

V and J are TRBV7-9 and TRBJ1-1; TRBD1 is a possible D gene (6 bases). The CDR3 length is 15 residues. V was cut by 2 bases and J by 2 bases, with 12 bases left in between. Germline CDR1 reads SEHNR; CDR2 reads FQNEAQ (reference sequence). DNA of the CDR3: TGTGCCAGCAGCTTAACAGGGCAGGGAAACACTGAAGCTTTCTTT. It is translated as CASSLTGQGNTEAFF.

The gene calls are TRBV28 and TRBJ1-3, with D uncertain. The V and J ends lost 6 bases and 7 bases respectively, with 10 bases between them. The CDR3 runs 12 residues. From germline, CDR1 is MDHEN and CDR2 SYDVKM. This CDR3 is CASRTGRNTIYF. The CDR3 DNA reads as TGTGCCAGCAGAACTGGGAGGAACACCATATATTTT.

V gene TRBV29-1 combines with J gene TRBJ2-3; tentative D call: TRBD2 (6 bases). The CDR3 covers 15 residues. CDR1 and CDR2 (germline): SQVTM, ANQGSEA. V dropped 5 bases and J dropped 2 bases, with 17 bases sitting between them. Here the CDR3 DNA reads TGCAGCGTTTCGGGACGGGGGATCTCCACAGATACGCAGTATTTT. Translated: CSVSGRGISTDTQYF.

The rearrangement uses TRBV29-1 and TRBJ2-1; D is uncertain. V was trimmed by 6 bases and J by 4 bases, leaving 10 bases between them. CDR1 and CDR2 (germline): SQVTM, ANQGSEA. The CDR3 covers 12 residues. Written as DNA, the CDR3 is TGCAGCGTAGAGTTCACTTACAATGAGCAGTTCTTC. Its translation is CSVEFTYNEQFF.

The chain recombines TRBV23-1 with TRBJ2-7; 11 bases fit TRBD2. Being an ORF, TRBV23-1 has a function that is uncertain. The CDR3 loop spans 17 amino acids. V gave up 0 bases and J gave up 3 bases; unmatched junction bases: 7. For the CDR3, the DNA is TGCGCCAGCAGTCAATCGAATACTAGCGGGAGTATCTACGAGCAGTACTTC. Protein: CASSQSNTSGSIYEQYF.

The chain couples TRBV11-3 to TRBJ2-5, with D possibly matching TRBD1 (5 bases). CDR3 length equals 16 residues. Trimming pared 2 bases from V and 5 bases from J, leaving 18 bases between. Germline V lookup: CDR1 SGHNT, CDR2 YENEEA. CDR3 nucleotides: TGTGCCAGCAGCTTATATTCCCAGGGAACCCTCGAGACCCAGTACTTC. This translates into CASSLYSQGTLETQYF. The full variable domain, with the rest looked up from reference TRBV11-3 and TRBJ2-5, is EAGVVQSPRYKIIEKKQPVAFWCNPISGHNTLYWYLQNLGQGPELLIRYENEEAVDDSQLPKDRFSAERLKGVDSTLKIQPAELGDSAVYLCASSLYSQGTLETQYFGPGTRLLVL.

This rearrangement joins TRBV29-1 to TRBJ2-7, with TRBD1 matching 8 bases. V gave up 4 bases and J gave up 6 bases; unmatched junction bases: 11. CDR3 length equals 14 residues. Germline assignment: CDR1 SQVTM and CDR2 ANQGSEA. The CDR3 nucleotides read TGCAGCGTTGTGTTGACAGGGGACCTTGGCGAGCAGTACTTC. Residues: CSVVLTGDLGEQYF.

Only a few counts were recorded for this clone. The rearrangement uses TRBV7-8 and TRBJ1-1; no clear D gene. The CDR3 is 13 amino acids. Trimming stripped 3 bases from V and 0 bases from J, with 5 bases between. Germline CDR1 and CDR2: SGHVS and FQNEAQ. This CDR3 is CASSFSLNTEAFF. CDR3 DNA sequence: TGTGCCAGCAGCTTCAGTCTGAACACTGAAGCTTTCTTT. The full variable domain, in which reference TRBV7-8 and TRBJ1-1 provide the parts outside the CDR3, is GAGVSQSPRYKVAKRGQDVALRCDPISGHVSLFWYQQALGQGPEFLTYFQNEAQLDKSGLPSDRFFAERPEGSVSTLKIQRTQQEDSAVYLCASSFSLNTEAFFGQGTRLTVV.

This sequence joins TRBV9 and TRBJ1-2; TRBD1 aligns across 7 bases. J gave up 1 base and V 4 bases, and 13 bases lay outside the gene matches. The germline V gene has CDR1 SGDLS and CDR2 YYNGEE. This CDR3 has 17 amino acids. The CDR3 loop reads CASSLLAGTVINYGYTF. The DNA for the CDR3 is TGTGCCAGCAGCCTCCTGGCCGGGACAGTGATTAACTATGGCTACACCTTC.

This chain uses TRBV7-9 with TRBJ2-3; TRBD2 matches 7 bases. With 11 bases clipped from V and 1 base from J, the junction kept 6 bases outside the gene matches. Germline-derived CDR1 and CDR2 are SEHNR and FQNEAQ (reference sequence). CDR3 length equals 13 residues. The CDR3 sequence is CAGLAARTDTQYF. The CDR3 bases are TGTGCCGGCCTAGCGGCCCGCACAGATACGCAGTATTTT.

In DNA, the CDR3 is TGTGCCAGCAGCCCAGGCGGGGGGTCCGATCAGCCCCAGCATTTT. This gives the protein CASSPGGGSDQPQHF. J is TRBJ1-5 and V is TRBV7-2; TRBD1 might be the D (5 bases). The V end was cut by 5 bases, the J end by 5 bases, with 16 bases between. The CDR3 loop spans 15 amino acids. CDR1 and CDR2 (germline): SGHTA, FQGNSA. Combining the CDR3 with reference TRBV7-2 and TRBJ1-5 gives the whole variable domain GAGVSQSPSNKVTEKGKDVELRCDPISGHTALYWYRQSLGQGLEFLIYFQGNSAPDKSGLPSDRFSAERTGGSVSTLTIQRTQQEDSAVYLCASSPGGGSDQPQHFGDGTRLSIL.

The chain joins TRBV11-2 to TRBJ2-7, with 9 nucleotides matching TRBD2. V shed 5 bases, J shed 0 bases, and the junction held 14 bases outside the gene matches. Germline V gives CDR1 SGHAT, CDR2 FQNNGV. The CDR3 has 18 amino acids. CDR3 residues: CASSLALGGSGSSYEQYF. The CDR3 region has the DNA TGTGCCAGCAGCCTAGCCCTCGGAGGTAGCGGGAGCTCCTACGAGCAGTACTTC.

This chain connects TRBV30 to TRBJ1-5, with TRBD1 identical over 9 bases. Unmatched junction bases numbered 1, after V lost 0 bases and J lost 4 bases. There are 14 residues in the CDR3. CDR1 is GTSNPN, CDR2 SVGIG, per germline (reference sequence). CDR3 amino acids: CAWSVGQGNQPQHF. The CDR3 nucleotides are TGTGCCTGGAGTGTCGGACAGGGGAATCAGCCCCAGCATTTT.

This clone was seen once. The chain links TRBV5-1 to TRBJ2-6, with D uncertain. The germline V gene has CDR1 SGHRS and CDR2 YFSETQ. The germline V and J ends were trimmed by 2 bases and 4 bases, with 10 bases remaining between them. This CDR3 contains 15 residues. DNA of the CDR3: TGCGCCAGCAGCTTTGACGGAGCCGGGGCCAACGTCCTGACTTTC. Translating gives CASSFDGAGANVLTF.